Sequencing of this T cell receptor beta chain was carried out in a study of Ad26.COV2.S vaccination and SARS-CoV-2 variants (TCRdb year 2021). About the study as a whole: Vaccine-arm donors were drawn from COV1001, a multicentre, randomized, double-blind, placebo-controlled phase I-IIa trial of Ad26.COV2.S in healthy adults. Participants in the trial were split at random into five groups of five each, receiving low-dose or high-dose Ad26.COV2.S once or twice, or else placebo on both occasions. The specificity and breadth of SARS-CoV-2-reactive T cell receptors after Ad26.COV2.S vaccination were assessed by TCRbeta repertoire sequencing. A total of approximately 30 samples were included in the TCR-sequenced set, comprising around 19 Ad26.COV2.S vaccine recipients, 5 placebo recipients and 8 SARS-CoV-2 convalescent individuals. Ad26.COV2.S was given intramuscularly at 5x10^10 or 1x10^11 viral particles, as a single shot or as two shots 56 days apart. Investigators remained blinded to trial group allocation during experiments and outcome assessment.

Summary of the overall study and its limitations: It was noted by the authors that total T cell responses may have been underestimated by the TCR breadth and depth analyses. After vaccination, spike-specific CD8+ and CD4+ T cell responses were reported to show substantial breadth. Higher spike-specific TCR breadth was observed in Ad26.COV2.S recipients than in placebo recipients (P = 0.0014). Vaccine and placebo recipients had similar non-spike TCR breadth, a finding consistent with the vaccine containing only spike. The study was not powered to compare responses between vaccine doses or regimens.

The immunoSEQ Assay was the method used to sequence TCRbeta CDR3 regions. After extraction, genomic DNA underwent amplification by bias-controlled multiplex PCR, followed by high-throughput sequencing. The paper's processing steps were these. To quantify the absolute abundance of every unique TCRbeta CDR3 region, sequences were collapsed and filtered. T cell fraction was estimated by normalizing TCRbeta template counts to usable DNA, which was measured by amplifying reference genes present in all nucleated cells. Repertoire TCRs were annotated as SARS-CoV-2-specific when V gene, CDR3 amino acid sequence and J gene were exactly matched to a known reactive TCR set. The reference SARS-CoV-2 TCR set was obtained from MIRA and was filtered for enrichment in COVID-19-positive ImmuneCODE repertoires, whereby public or cross-reactive TCRs were removed. Using the MIRA antigens, annotated TCRs were further analysed by specific ORF or by position within an ORF. Depth was the summed frequency of annotated unique rearrangements, while breadth was defined as annotated unique rearrangements over total unique productive rearrangements. TCR breadth was compared between groups using two-sided Wilcoxon rank-sum tests. The table comes from immuneACCESS by way of TCRdb, which keeps in-frame sequences with V and J called. Part of the clones is missing from these tables; in studies checked, under half for an unresolved V gene and the rest for unknown reasons. V and J calls and clone size come straight from that table; D and trimming were deduced from the DNA. Present in this sample are about 350,000 clones, around 88% of which were seen just once. 5% of the sample comes from the top ten.

The germline V gene provides CDR1 SNHLY and CDR2 FYNNEI. Trimming removed 6 bases from V and 3 bases from J; the gene matches leave 8 bases unexplained. The CDR3 has 14 amino acids, counting the end cysteine and phenylalanine. Only the CDR3 region is kept as DNA, spanning 42 bases read in frame from base 1. At least ten counts were recorded for this clone. Its antigen specificity is not known. Nothing much larger sits one base from this clone, and base qualities are not available. The treatment or condition tag for this specimen amounts to: some 20 received Ad26.COV2.S at low or high dose, single or two shots; 5 received placebo; per-sample allocation not given. Repertoires of vaccine and placebo recipients were sequenced from samples taken on day 63 after the first injection. In Cohort 1b, roughly 26 adults aged 18-55 years were enrolled at a single site in Boston, USA, between 29 July and 7 August 2020. Ad26.COV2.S consisted of a replication-incompetent adenovirus type 26 vector by which a prefusion-stabilized SARS-CoV-2 spike protein from the original Wuhan strain was expressed.

The clonotype originates from a person aged 18 to 65 who received the Ad26.COV2.S COVID-19 vaccine or a placebo. Specimen: peripheral blood, collected in a trial of Ad26.COV2.S vaccine versus placebo. The chain joins TRBV2 to TRBJ2-7, with TRBD1 matching 7 junction bases. The CDR3 protein sequence reads: CASRTHGTVYEQYF. The DNA reads TGTGCCAGCAGGACGCACGGGACAGTCTACGAGCAGTACTTC.